The entry that follows covers one T cell receptor (beta chain) sequence. No antigen is known for it. Researchers ran the PCR with 60 Vbeta and 13 Jbeta primers. Only in-frame clones appear in the TCRdb table, and some are missing; sequencing was by immunoSEQ multiplex PCR. The sample consists of about 81,000 clones, 77% of them appearing once. The data were taken from a study of cytomegalovirus exposure and HLA in healthy donors. Whole-study context: Prior work identified 120 million or so unique TCR beta sequences in 150 million to 200 million T cells.

General observations from the study: Cytomegalovirus-associated status was assigned to 150 to 200 TCR beta chains. Later, an analysis showed that TCR beta chains associated with HLA were more clonally expanded than others that were equally common.

CDR1 and CDR2 (germline): SGHRS, YFSETQ. The CDR3 runs to 15 residues. V shed 4 bases, J shed 1 base, and the junction held 4 bases outside the gene matches. The rearrangement links TRBV5-1 to TRBJ1-4; 7 bases are shared with TRBD1. This sequence originates from a man in his fifties or sixties in good health and CMV-seropositive. Sequencing used PBMCs. In nucleotides, the CDR3 is TGCGCCAGCAGCCTAACAGGGGTAACTAATGAAAAACTGTTTTTT. This gives the protein CASSLTGVTNEKLFF. Variable domain in full (rest from reference TRBV5-1 and TRBJ1-4): KAGVTQTPRYLIKTRGQQVTLSCSPISGHRSVSWYQQTPGQGLQFLFEYFSETQRNKGNFPGRFSGRQFSNSRSEMNVSTLELGDSALYLCASSLTGVTNEKLFFGSGTQLSVL.